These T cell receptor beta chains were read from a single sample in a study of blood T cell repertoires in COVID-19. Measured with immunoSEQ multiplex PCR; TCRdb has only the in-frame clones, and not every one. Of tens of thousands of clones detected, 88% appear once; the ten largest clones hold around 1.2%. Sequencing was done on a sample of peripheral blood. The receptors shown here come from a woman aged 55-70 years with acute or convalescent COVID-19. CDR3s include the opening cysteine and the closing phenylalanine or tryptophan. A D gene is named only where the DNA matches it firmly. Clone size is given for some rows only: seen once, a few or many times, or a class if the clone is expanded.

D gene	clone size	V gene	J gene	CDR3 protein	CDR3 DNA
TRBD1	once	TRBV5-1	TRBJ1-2	CASSPGQANYGYTF	TGCGCCAGCAGCCCTGGACAGGCGAACTATGGCTACACCTTC
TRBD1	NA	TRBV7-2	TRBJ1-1	CASSSRQGRIAFF	TGTGCCAGCAGCTCGAGACAGGGGCGGATAGCTTTCTTT
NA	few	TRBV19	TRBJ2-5	CASSIDVLETQYF	TGTGCCAGTAGTATAGACGTATTAGAGACCCAGTACTTC
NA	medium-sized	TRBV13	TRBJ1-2	CASSSDGGGYGYTF	TGTGCCAGCAGCTCGGACGGGGGAGGGTATGGCTACACCTTC
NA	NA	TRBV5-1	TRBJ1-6	CASSLDEAPLHF	TGCGCCAGCAGCTTGGACGAGGCACCCCTCCACTTT
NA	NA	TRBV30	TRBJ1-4	CVSTAGGWAEKLFF	TGTGTATCTACGGCTGGGGGCTGGGCGGAAAAACTGTTTTTT
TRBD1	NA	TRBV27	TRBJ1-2	CATGDRGRHYGYTF	TGTGCCACCGGGGACAGGGGGCGCCACTATGGCTACACCTTC
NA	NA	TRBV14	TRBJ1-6	CASSQVRSPLHF	TGTGCCAGCAGCCAAGTTCGTTCACCCCTCCACTTT
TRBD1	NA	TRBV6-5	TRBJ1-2	CASSYLGGPYYGYTF	TGTGCCAGCAGTTACCTAGGGGGCCCCTACTATGGCTACACCTTC
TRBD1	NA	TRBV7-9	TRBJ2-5	CASSPGRTGGQETQYF	TGTGCCAGCAGCCCCGGGCGAACAGGGGGCCAAGAGACCCAGTACTTC
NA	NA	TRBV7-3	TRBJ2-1	CASSLFQGSYNEQFF	TGTGCCAGCAGCTTATTCCAGGGGTCTTACAATGAGCAGTTCTTC
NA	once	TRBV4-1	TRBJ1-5	CASSPLGSNQPQHF	TGCGCCAGCAGCCCTCTCGGGTCAAATCAGCCCCAGCATTTT
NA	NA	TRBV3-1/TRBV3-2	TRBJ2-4	CASSPGPVTIQYF	TGTGCCAGCAGCCCAGGCCCAGTCACCATTCAGTACTTC
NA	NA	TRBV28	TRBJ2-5	CASSALRGGSWQETQYF	TGTGCCAGCAGTGCCTTGAGGGGGGGCTCCTGGCAAGAGACCCAGTACTTC
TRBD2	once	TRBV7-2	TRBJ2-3	CASSATSGRTDTQYF	TGTGCCAGCAGCGCGACTAGCGGGAGGACAGATACGCAGTATTTT
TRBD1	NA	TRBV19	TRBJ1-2	CASSAHGQVPLNGYTF	TGTGCCAGTAGTGCTCACGGACAGGTCCCTCTGAATGGCTACACCTTC
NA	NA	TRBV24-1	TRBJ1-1	CATSATPGTRDTEAFF	TGTGCCACCAGTGCCACGCCGGGAACCCGGGACACTGAAGCTTTCTTT
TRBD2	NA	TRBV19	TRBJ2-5	CASSIEGVGLGLKKETQYF	TGTGCCAGTAGTATAGAGGGGGTGGGACTAGGGTTGAAAAAGGAGACCCAGTACTTC
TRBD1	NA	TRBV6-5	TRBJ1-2	CASSYLGQGRPYTF	TGTGCCAGCAGTTACTTGGGACAGGGTCGGCCCTACACCTTC
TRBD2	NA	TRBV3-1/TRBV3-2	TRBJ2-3	CASSQVVTSATDTQYF	TGTGCCAGCAGCCAAGTCGTCACTAGCGCCACAGATACGCAGTATTTT
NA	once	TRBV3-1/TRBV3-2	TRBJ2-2	CASSRIGDSANTGELFF	TGTGCCAGCAGCCGTATAGGCGACAGTGCGAACACCGGGGAGCTGTTTTTT
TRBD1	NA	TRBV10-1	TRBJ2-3	CASSLTGSDTQYF	TGCGCCAGCAGCTTGACAGGGTCTGATACGCAGTATTTT
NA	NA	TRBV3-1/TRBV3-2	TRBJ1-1	CASSQQAGRAFF	TGTGCCAGCAGCCAACAGGCAGGAAGAGCTTTCTTT
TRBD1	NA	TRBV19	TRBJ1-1	CASSARGSQGARDTEAFF	TGTGCCAGTAGTGCCAGGGGTTCACAGGGGGCGCGGGACACTGAAGCTTTCTTT
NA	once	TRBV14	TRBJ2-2	CASSRGLNTGELFF	TGTGCCAGCAGCAGGGGATTGAACACCGGGGAGCTGTTTTTT
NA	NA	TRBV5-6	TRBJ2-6	CASSLRLADRPGGANVLTF	TGTGCCAGCAGCTTACGATTAGCGGATAGACCGGGAGGGGCCAACGTCCTGACTTTC
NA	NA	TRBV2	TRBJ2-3	CASSAPRVDTQYF	TGTGCCAGCAGCGCCCCGAGGGTAGATACGCAGTATTTT
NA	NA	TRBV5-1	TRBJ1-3	CASSVTGGSGNTIYF	TGCGCCAGCAGCGTAACGGGGGGCTCTGGAAACACCATATATTTT
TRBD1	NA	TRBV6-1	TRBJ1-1	CASSELTGLGTEAFF	TGTGCCAGCAGTGAGCTGACAGGGTTGGGCACTGAAGCTTTCTTT
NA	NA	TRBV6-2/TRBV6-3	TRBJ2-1	CASSYSRYYEQFF	TGTGCCAGCAGTTACTCGCGATATTATGAGCAGTTCTTC
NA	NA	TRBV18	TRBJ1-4	CASSPQGDPEKLFF	TGTGCCAGCTCACCACAGGGGGATCCTGAAAAACTGTTTTTT
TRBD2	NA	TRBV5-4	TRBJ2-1	CASNSLAGGSEQFF	TGTGCCAGCAACTCACTAGCGGGAGGCAGTGAGCAGTTCTTC
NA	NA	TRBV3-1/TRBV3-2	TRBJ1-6	CASSPTQDSPLHF	TGTGCCAGCAGCCCGACACAAGATTCACCCCTCCACTTT
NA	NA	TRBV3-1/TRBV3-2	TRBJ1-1	CASSLAATEAFF	TGTGCCAGCAGCCTTGCGGCAACTGAAGCTTTCTTT
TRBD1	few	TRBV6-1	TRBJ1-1	CASSDRGLNTEAFF	TGTGCCAGCAGTGACAGGGGGCTGAACACTGAAGCTTTCTTT
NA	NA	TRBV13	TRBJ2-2	CASSPITGPGELFF	TGTGCCAGCAGCCCTATTACAGGGCCCGGGGAGCTGTTTTTT
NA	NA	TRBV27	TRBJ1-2	CASSSLRAGRSGYTF	TGTGCCAGCAGTTCCCTGCGGGCAGGGAGGAGTGGCTACACCTTC
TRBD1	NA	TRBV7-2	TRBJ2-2	CASSFGTGANTGELFF	TGTGCCAGCAGCTTCGGGACAGGGGCGAACACCGGGGAGCTGTTTTTT
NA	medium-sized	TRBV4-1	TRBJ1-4	CASSQEGGRPEKLFF	TGCGCCAGCAGCCAAGAAGGAGGGCGACCTGAAAAACTGTTTTTT
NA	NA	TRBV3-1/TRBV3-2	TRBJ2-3	CASSQASTQDTQYF	TGTGCCAGCAGCCAAGCGAGTACTCAAGATACGCAGTATTTT
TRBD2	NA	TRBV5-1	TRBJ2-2	CASSGGGPNTGELFF	TGCGCCAGCAGCGGCGGGGGACCGAACACCGGGGAGCTGTTTTTT
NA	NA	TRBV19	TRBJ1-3	CASTTGPGSGNTIYF	TGTGCCAGTACCACCGGACCAGGGTCTGGAAACACCATATATTTT
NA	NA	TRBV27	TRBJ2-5	CASGSRGETQYF	TGTGCCAGCGGCTCGAGAGGCGAGACCCAGTACTTC
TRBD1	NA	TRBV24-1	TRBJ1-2	CATSEPGTGEDGYTF	TGTGCCACCAGTGAACCCGGGACAGGGGAAGATGGCTACACCTTC
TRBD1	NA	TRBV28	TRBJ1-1	CASSLTGMNTEAFF	TGTGCCAGCAGTCTGACAGGGATGAACACTGAAGCTTTCTTT
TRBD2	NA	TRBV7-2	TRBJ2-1	CASSQPGGYNEQFF	TGTGCCAGCAGCCAGCCGGGGGGGTACAATGAGCAGTTCTTC
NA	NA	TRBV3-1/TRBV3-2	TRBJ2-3	CASSQDGGSTDTQYF	TGTGCCAGCAGCCAAGATGGGGGGAGCACAGATACGCAGTATTTT
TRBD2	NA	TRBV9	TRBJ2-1	CASSVGISGGSYNEQFF	TGTGCCAGCAGCGTAGGGATTAGCGGGGGATCCTACAATGAGCAGTTCTTC
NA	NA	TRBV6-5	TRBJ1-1	CASSYEGPGAEAFF	TGTGCCAGCAGTTACGAGGGTCCTGGGGCTGAAGCTTTCTTT
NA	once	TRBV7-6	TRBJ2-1	CASSSHGGEQFF	TGTGCCAGCAGCTCCCACGGGGGAGAGCAGTTCTTC
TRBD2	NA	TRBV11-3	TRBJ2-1	CASSPAGGSSYNEQFF	TGTGCCAGCAGCCCAGCCGGGGGGAGCTCCTACAATGAGCAGTTCTTC
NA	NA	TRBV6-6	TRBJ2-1	CASSYARGLSYNEQFF	TGTGCCAGCAGTTATGCTCGGGGTTTATCCTACAATGAGCAGTTCTTC